This entry features one TCR beta chain sequence. Generated by immunoSEQ multiplex PCR, the TCRdb table keeps only in-frame clones and is missing some. The data hold over 150,000 clones, with nearly 96% observed a single time. The sample belongs to a study of control samples from healthy donors and cancer patients. Germline V gene data show CDR1 as MNHEY and CDR2 as SVGAGI. This CDR3 is built from 15 residues. Trimming shortened V by 0 bases and J by 0 bases, and 8 bases separated the two germline ends. This chain uses TRBV6-5 with TRBJ1-1; D call uncertain. The sequence was obtained from a woman aged 25 to 39 in good health. The sample comprised blood. The CDR3 region has the DNA TGTGCCAGCAGTTACTCGTTCAGATTGAACACTGAAGCTTTCTTT. Amino acid sequence: CASSYSFRLNTEAFF.